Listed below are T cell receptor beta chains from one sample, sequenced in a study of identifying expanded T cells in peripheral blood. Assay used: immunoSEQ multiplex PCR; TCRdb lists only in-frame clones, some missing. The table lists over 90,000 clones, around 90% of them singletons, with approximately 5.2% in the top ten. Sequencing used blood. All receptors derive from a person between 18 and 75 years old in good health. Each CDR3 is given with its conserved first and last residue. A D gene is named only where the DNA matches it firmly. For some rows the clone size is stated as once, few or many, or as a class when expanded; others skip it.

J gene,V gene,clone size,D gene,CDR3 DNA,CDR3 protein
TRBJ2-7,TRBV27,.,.,TGTGCCAGCAGTTTATCGCACCCTCTCTACGAGCAGTACTTC,CASSLSHPLYEQYF
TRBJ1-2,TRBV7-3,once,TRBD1,TGTGCCAGCAGCGCTGGACAGGGATATGGCTACACCTTC,CASSAGQGYGYTF
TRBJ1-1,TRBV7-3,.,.,TGTGCCAGCAGCTTAGGAGGGGGAACCGAAGCTTTCTTT,CASSLGGGTEAFF
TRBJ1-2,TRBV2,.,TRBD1,TGTGCCAGCAGCGCCTCCCCGGGACAGGAGTCCTATGGCTACACCTTC,CASSASPGQESYGYTF
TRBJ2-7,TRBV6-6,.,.,TGTGCCACCGACCAAGGGTATCGGGGGGCTCCGAGGGAGCAGTACTTC,CATDQGYRGAPREQYF
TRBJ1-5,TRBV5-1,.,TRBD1,TGCGCCAGCAGCTTCAGGACAGGAGTTCAGCCCCAGCATTTT,CASSFRTGVQPQHF
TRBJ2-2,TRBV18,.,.,TGTGCCAGCTCCCAAATGACCGGAGTCACCGGGGAGCTGTTTTTT,CASSQMTGVTGELFF
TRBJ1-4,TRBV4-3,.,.,TGCGCCAGCAGCCAAGATATCGGCTATCGACTGTTTTTT,CASSQDIGYRLFF
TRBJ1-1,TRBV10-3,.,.,TGTGCCATCAGTGACCAAAAACACACTGAAGCTTTCTTT,CAISDQKHTEAFF
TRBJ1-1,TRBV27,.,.,TGTGCCAGCAGTTCCCCACGGAGGAACACTGAAGCTTTCTTT,CASSSPRRNTEAFF
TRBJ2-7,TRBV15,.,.,TGTGCCACCAGCAGAGAGGAGGAGGATATCTACGAGCAGTACTTC,CATSREEEDIYEQYF
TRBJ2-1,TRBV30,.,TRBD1,TGTGCCTGGTCCGGGACAGGTTTATTTGAGCAGTTCTTC,CAWSGTGLFEQFF
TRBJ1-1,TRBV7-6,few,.,TGTGCCAGCAGCTTAGAACAGAACACTGAAGCTTTCTTT,CASSLEQNTEAFF
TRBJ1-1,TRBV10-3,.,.,TGTGCCATCAGTGAGTCGAGGGCGGGCGCTGAAGCTTTCTTT,CAISESRAGAEAFF
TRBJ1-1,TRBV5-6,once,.,TGTGCCAGCAGCTCGACAGGTGAAGCTTTCTTT,CASSSTGEAFF
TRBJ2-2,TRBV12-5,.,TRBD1,TGTGCTAGTGGCCTCTCCGGGACAGGGCACACCGGGGAGCTGTTTTTT,CASGLSGTGHTGELFF
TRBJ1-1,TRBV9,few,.,TGTGCCAGCAGCGTAGATGAATGGACTGAAGCTTTCTTT,CASSVDEWTEAFF
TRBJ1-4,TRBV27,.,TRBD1,TGTGCCAGCAGTCCTAACAGGGGTCGGGTTGAAAAACTGTTTTTT,CASSPNRGRVEKLFF
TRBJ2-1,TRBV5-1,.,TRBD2,TGCGCCAGCACCGTTATACCCCCGGGACTAGCGGGACTATACAATGAGCAGTTCTTC,CASTVIPPGLAGLYNEQFF
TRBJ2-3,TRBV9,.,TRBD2,TGTGCCAGCAGCGTAGTTGGCGGGGGGCAGGGAGATACGCAGTATTTT,CASSVVGGGQGDTQYF
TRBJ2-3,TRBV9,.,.,TGTGCCAGCAGCGTAGAGCTGACTGGGGATACGCAGTATTTT,CASSVELTGDTQYF
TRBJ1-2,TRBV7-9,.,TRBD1,TGTGCCAGCAGCTTAGGAGGGGGCAATGGCTACACCTTC,CASSLGGGNGYTF
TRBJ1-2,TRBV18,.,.,TGTGCCAGCTCACCAGGAACGGGGATCTCATACTATGGCTACACCTTC,CASSPGTGISYYGYTF
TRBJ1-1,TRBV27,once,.,TGTGCCAGCAGTCCAAACAGAGACACTGAAGCTTTCTTT,CASSPNRDTEAFF
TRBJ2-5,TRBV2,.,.,TGTGCCAGCAGTTGGACAGTCCAAGAGACCCAGTACTTC,CASSWTVQETQYF
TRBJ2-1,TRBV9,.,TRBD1,TGTGCCAGCAGCGTGGGGACAGGGGTTACCTATGAGCAGTTCTTC,CASSVGTGVTYEQFF
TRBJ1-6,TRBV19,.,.,TGTGCCAGTAGTATTCGGGGACTGAATTCACCCCTCCACTTT,CASSIRGLNSPLHF
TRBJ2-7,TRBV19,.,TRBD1,TGTGCCAGTAGTCCCCCGGGACAGGGCTACGAGCAGTACTTC,CASSPPGQGYEQYF
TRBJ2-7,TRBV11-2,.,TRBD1,TGTGCCAGCAGAAGGACCTCCGGGACAGGGACCTACGAGCAGTACTTC,CASRRTSGTGTYEQYF
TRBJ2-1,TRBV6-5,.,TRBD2,TGTGCCAGCAGTTTGACTAGCGGCTCCTACAATGAGCAGTTCTTC,CASSLTSGSYNEQFF
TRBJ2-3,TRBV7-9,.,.,TGTGCCAGCAGCTTAGTTCCTGAGAATACGCAGTATTTT,CASSLVPENTQYF
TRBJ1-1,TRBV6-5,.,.,TGTGCCAGCAGTCTACAGGGCGGGGGGACTTTCTTT,CASSLQGGGTFF
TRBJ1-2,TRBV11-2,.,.,TGTGCCAGCAGCCCAGAGGGGACTGGCTACACCTTC,CASSPEGTGYTF
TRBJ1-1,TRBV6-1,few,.,TGTGCCAGCAGTGAAGCGGTGGGGTCAGGAAAAGCTTTCTTT,CASSEAVGSGKAFF
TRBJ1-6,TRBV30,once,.,TGTGCCTGGAATCGAAATAAAGGCCGTGCGAGCTCCTATAATTCACCCCTCCACTTT,CAWNRNKGRASSYNSPLHF
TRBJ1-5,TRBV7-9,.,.,TGTGCCAGCAGCCCAGCAAGCGATCAGCCCCAGCATTTT,CASSPASDQPQHF
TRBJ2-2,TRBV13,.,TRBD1,TGTGCCAGCAGCGGACAGGGCACCGGGGAGCTGTTTTTT,CASSGQGTGELFF
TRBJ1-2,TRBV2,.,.,TGTGCCAGCAGTGAAGAGGCGGGCGGCTACACCTTC,CASSEEAGGYTF
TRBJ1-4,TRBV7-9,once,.,TGTGCCAGCAGCTTAGGTGGGGGGCAGGCACCTAATGAAAAACTGTTTTTT,CASSLGGGQAPNEKLFF
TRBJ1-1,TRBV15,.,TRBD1,TGTGCCACCAGCACCCCGGGACAGGGGGCTCCGAACACTGAAGCTTTCTTT,CATSTPGQGAPNTEAFF
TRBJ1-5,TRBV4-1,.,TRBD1,TGCGCCAGCAGCCAAGAAATACTAGGGGACAGCCGCAATCAGCCCCAGCATTTT,CASSQEILGDSRNQPQHF
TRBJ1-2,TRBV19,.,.,TGTGCCAGTAGTATAAGCCAGGGAGGCCATGGCTACACCTTC,CASSISQGGHGYTF
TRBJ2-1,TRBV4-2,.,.,TGTGCCAGCAGCCAAGTGGACGGTAATGAGCAGTTCTTC,CASSQVDGNEQFF
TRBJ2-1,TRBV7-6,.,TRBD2,TGTGCCAGCAGCGCAAGACTAGCGGGGGACAATGAGCAGTTCTTC,CASSARLAGDNEQFF
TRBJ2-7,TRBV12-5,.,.,TGTGCTAGTGGTTTAGGCGGGGCAGACCTATCCTACGAGCAGTACTTC,CASGLGGADLSYEQYF
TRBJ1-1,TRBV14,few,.,TGTGCCAGCAGCCAAGTCGGGGGCGCATCGCATGCTTTCTTT,CASSQVGGASHAFF